These T cell receptor beta chains were read from a single sample in a study of blood T cell repertoires in COVID-19. Profiled with immunoSEQ multiplex PCR; TCRdb holds only in-frame clones, not every one. The table shows a few hundred thousand clones, with about 92% occurring only once. The material sequenced was PBMCs or T cells enriched from blood (not recorded which). The receptors were gathered from a woman in her 30s who had recovered from COVID-19. The CDR3 runs from the conserved cysteine through the conserved F or W. A D gene is named only where the DNA matches it firmly. Expanded clones get a size class; other rows say once, few or many, or leave the size out.

v_call	cdr3_length	d_call	j_call	clone_size	cdr3_aa	cdr3_nt
TRBV7-2	14	.	TRBJ2-3	.	CASSLVGETGTQYF	TGTGCCAGCAGCTTAGTTGGTGAGACCGGGACGCAGTATTTT
TRBV28	11	.	TRBJ1-5	.	CASSLNQPQHF	TGTGCCAGCAGTCTGAATCAGCCCCAGCATTTT
TRBV19	15	.	TRBJ1-4	once	CASSIGGQLPEKLFF	TGTGCCAGTAGTATAGGAGGACAGCTACCCGAAAAACTGTTTTTT
TRBV28	16	TRBD1	TRBJ2-3	.	CASRPSGTGAWDTQYF	TGTGCCAGCAGGCCCTCCGGGACAGGGGCTTGGGATACGCAGTATTTT
TRBV2	13	TRBD1	TRBJ2-7	.	CASFRAGGSEQYF	TGTGCCAGCTTCCGCGCAGGGGGCAGCGAGCAGTACTTC
TRBV28	16	TRBD2	TRBJ2-3	.	CASTPGLAGVTDTQYF	TGTGCCAGCACCCCGGGACTAGCGGGGGTCACAGATACGCAGTATTTT
TRBV14	11	.	TRBJ2-2	.	CASRTSGELFF	TGTGCCAGCCGAACTAGCGGGGAGCTGTTTTTT
TRBV7-2	16	TRBD1	TRBJ1-5	.	CASSLAAGGGNQPQHF	TGTGCCAGCAGCTTAGCGGCAGGGGGCGGCAATCAGCCCCAGCATTTT
TRBV20-1	14	TRBD2	TRBJ2-7	.	CSASKGLAGVEQYF	TGCAGTGCTAGTAAGGGACTAGCGGGAGTCGAGCAGTACTTC
TRBV7-9	15	.	TRBJ1-6	.	CASSSGWAVESPLHF	TGTGCCAGCAGCTCTGGATGGGCAGTTGAGTCACCCCTCCACTTT
TRBV19	14	TRBD1	TRBJ1-2	.	CASRSWTGAYGYTF	TGTGCCAGTAGAAGCTGGACAGGGGCTTATGGCTACACCTTC
TRBV4-2	16	TRBD2	TRBJ2-2	once	CASSQAPSGGRRELFF	TGTGCCAGCAGCCAAGCCCCTAGCGGGGGACGAAGGGAGCTGTTTTTT
TRBV4-1	18	.	TRBJ1-5	.	CASSQDPSPGELNQPQHF	TGCGCCAGCAGCCAAGACCCCTCCCCCGGGGAACTTAATCAGCCCCAGCATTTT